This T cell receptor (beta chain) appears in the sequencing data of a study of cytomegalovirus exposure and HLA in healthy donors. Study-level information: Earlier findings included 117 million unique TCR beta sequences obtained from some 180 million T cells. Study conclusions and caveats: The classifier was said to identify cytomegalovirus status with high specificity and sensitivity.

Details on this clone: No antigen is known for it.

V was trimmed by 3 bases and J by 2 bases, leaving 9 bases between them. The CDR3 runs 13 residues. CDR1 and CDR2 (germline): SGHKS, YYEKEE (reference sequence). A multiplex PCR was run with 60 Vbeta primers and 13 Jbeta primers. The authors' processing: Unique TCR beta chains totaled roughly 79 million in a later count, with roughly 12 million of them shared. Repertoires were generated with immunoSEQ multiplex PCR, while TCRdb's copy carries only in-frame clones and drops some. From that table come the V and J calls and clone size; the DNA was used to work out D and trimming. This table has approximately 100,000 clones, more than 70% appearing once.

The sequencing sample was made of PBMCs. This receptor was taken from a young man in good health and CMV-seronegative. The genes are TRBV5-5 and TRBJ2-7; perhaps TRBD1 as D (5 bases). The CDR3 DNA follows: TGTGCCAGCAGCTATGACAGAGCCTACGAGCAGTACTTC. Protein: CASSYDRAYEQYF.